A selection of T cell receptor beta chains follows, all from one sample in a study of cytomegalovirus exposure and HLA in healthy donors. Sequencing used immunoSEQ multiplex PCR; TCRdb keeps in-frame clones, though not all of them. The profile covers more than 85,000 clones, with roughly 86% appearing a single time and roughly 2.2% taken by the ten largest. Source material: PBMCs. These receptors originate from a woman between 18 and 29 years old in good health and CMV-seronegative. CDR3s include the opening cysteine and the closing phenylalanine or tryptophan.

j_gene	v_gene	CDR3aa
TRBJ1-4	TRBV18	CASSPRQGLRPNEKLFF
TRBJ2-2	TRBV4-1	CASTLGGTGELFF
TRBJ2-7	TRBV7-2	CASSFGTGSYEQYF
TRBJ1-2	TRBV14	CASKPGRDRGQHYGYTF
TRBJ2-3	TRBV25-1	CASSDSAGVSTDTQYF
TRBJ1-4	TRBV7-2	CASSLSMGGSEKLFF
TRBJ1-3	TRBV9	CASSSQGAGNTIYF
TRBJ2-7	TRBV5-1	CASSYALAGGTYEQYF
TRBJ1-5	TRBV27	CASSKVGDRSNQPQHF
TRBJ2-1	TRBV11-2	CASRTGGSNEQFF
TRBJ2-3	TRBV6-1	CASTTSGRGTDTQYF
TRBJ2-7	TRBV5-1	CASSLGVDSYEQYF
TRBJ2-1	TRBV20-1	CSAELYNEQFF
TRBJ1-2	TRBV5-6	CASSLGRGGHTNYGYTF
TRBJ2-3	TRBV7-2	CASSSPFPGTGRTDTQYF
TRBJ2-1	TRBV6-1	CASTTDSLSYNEQFF
TRBJ2-1	TRBV5-1	CASSLEVDLDQFF
TRBJ2-5	TRBV30	CAWSSASGQETQYF
TRBJ1-5	TRBV19	CASSLLGQGVNQPQHF
TRBJ1-5	TRBV10-1	CASSVIRGSGWFYSNQPQHF
TRBJ2-1	TRBV19	CASSSGLAGNEQFF
TRBJ1-2	TRBV6-1	CASTKIGDGYTF
TRBJ1-2	TRBV6-1	CASSEARTGYGYTF
TRBJ1-5	TRBV15	CATSRDEGVLRQPQHF
TRBJ1-1	TRBV28	CASRSTDTEAFF
TRBJ1-5	TRBV2	CASQLLPGYSNQPQHF
TRBJ2-1	TRBV9	CASSGQGRRYVNEQFF
TRBJ1-2	TRBV5-6	CASSLGQLTNYGYTF
TRBJ1-2	TRBV23-1	CASSQAGGRGYTF
TRBJ2-1	TRBV7-9	CASSSLDRSSYNEQFF
TRBJ2-1	TRBV4-2	CASSQEDSGLAGIYNEQFF
TRBJ1-4	TRBV28	CASSGGSGEKLFF
TRBJ1-1	TRBV7-3	CASSNNRGSTEAFF
TRBJ2-3	TRBV11-2	CASSPGLGARLTDTQYF
TRBJ1-1	TRBV11-1	CASSLGSGYTEAFF
TRBJ1-5	TRBV15	CATSRESIVTGYYSNQPQHF
TRBJ2-7	TRBV5-1	CASTRTGSYEQYF
TRBJ2-1	TRBV29-1	CSVEGSGGSNEQFF
TRBJ2-1	TRBV4-3	CASSQGFRSSGRGNEQFF
TRBJ2-1	TRBV4-3	CASSQDLGTSWNEQFF
TRBJ2-5	TRBV5-1	CASTPGGASAETQYF
TRBJ1-4	TRBV11-1	CASSRQQATNEKLFF
TRBJ2-7	TRBV6-5	CASRPTSGSYEQYF
TRBJ2-1	TRBV5-4	CASSLGGGQGNNEQFF
TRBJ1-2	TRBV6-5	CASSYSNVVLQGYTF
TRBJ2-7	TRBV4-3	CASSQDSSGSSYEQYF
TRBJ1-1	TRBV6-5	CASSKHRNTEAFF
TRBJ2-2	TRBV6-1	CASSESLGTLTGELFF
TRBJ2-7	TRBV27	CASSLRGLSGTNYEQYF
TRBJ2-3	TRBV19	CASSVTSTDTQYF
TRBJ1-3	TRBV2	CASSEAQGFSGNTIYF
TRBJ1-2	TRBV9	CASSVGQGALGYTF
TRBJ2-2	TRBV7-3	CASSLKQGWTGELFF
TRBJ2-7	TRBV28	CASSTTGDSYEQYF
TRBJ2-7	TRBV30	CAWAEDSRGEQYF
TRBJ2-1	TRBV19	CASSNRGTPVYNEQFF
TRBJ2-5	TRBV4-1	CASSQDLPGQGGGTQYF